Listed here are 2 T cell receptor beta chains from one sample, sequenced in a study of CD8 T cells in ankylosing spondylitis. These TCRs are of unknown antigen specificity. Broader study findings: Characteristic of ankylosing spondylitis blood, it appeared, was a TCR beta motif comprising roughly eight highly homologous variants.

TCRdb redid the calling of the 5' RACE reads with MiXCR, one entry per CDR3 protein. The sample lists some 130,000 distinct CDR3 sequences, over 15% seen once, with about 30% in the top ten. Sequencing was performed on blood, either unsorted or a sorted T cell fraction (not recorded which). The source is a male donor with ankylosing spondylitis.

The CDR3: CASSYSPGQSYEQYF. The CDR3 region has the DNA TGTGCCAGCAGTTACTCGCCGGGACAGAGCTACGAGCAGTACTTC. This chain links TRBV6-5 with TRBJ2-7, with TRBD1 matching over 7 bases. V lost 0 bases to trimming and J lost 3 bases; unmatched junction nucleotides: 5. This CDR3 contains 15 residues. Germline CDR1 is MNHEY and CDR2 is SVGAGI.

V usage is TRBV5-8 and J usage is TRBJ2-7; D gene unclear. CDR3 size: 17 residues. Germline CDR1 is SGHTS and CDR2 is YDEGEE. Trimming removed 1 base at V and 2 bases at J, with 19 bases between. The CDR3 region is CASSLSVAAELPYEQYF. CDR3 nucleotide sequence: TGTGCCAGCAGCTTGAGCGTGGCTGCCGAGTTGCCCTACGAGCAGTACTTC.